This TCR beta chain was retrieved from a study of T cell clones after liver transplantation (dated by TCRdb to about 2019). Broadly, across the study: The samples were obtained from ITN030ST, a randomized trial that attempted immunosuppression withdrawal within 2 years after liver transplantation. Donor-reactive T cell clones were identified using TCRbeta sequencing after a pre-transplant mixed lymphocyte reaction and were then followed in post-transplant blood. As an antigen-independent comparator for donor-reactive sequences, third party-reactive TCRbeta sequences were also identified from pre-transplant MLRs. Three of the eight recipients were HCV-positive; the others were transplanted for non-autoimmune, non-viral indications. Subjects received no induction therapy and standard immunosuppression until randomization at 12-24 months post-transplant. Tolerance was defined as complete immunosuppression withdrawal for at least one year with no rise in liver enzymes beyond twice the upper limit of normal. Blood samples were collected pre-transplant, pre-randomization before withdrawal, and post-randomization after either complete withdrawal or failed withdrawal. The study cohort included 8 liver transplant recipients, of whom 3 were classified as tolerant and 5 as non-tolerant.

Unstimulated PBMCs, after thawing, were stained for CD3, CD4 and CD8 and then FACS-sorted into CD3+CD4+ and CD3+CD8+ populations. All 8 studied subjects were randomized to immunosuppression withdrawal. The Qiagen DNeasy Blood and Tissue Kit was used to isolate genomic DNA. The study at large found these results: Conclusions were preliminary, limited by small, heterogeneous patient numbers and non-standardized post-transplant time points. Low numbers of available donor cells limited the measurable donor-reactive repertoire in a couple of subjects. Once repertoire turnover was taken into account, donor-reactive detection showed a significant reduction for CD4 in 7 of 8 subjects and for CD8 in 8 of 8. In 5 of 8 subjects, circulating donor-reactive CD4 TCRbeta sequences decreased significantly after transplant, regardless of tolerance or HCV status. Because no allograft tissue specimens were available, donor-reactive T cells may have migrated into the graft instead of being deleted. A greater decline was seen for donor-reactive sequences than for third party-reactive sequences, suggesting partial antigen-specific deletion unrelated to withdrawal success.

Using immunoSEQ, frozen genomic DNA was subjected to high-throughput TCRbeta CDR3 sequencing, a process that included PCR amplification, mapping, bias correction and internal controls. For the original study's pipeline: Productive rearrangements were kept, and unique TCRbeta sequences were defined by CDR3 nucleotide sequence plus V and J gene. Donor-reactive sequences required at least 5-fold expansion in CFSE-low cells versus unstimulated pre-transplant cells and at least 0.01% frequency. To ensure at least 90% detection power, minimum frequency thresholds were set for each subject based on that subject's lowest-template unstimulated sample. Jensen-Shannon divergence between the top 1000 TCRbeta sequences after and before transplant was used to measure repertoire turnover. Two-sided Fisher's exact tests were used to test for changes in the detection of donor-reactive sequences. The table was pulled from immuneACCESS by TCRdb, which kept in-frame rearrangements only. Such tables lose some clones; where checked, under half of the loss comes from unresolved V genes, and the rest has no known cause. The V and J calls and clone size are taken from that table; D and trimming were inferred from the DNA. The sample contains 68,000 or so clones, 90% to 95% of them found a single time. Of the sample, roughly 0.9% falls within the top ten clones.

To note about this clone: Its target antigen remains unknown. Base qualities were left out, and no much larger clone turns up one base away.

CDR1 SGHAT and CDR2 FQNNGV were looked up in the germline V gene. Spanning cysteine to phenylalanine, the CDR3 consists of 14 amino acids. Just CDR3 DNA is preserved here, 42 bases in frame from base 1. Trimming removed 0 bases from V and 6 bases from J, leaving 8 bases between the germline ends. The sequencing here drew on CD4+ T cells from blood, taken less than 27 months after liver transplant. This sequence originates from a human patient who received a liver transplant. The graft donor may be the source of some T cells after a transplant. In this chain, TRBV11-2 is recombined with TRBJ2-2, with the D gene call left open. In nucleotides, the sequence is TGTGCCAGCAGCTTAGATTTGACTTCCGGGGAGCTGTTTTTT. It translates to CASSLDLTSGELFF.